Reported below is one T cell receptor beta chain. The antigen is not known. The data are from a study of cytomegalovirus exposure and HLA in healthy donors. Study findings and constraints: In a later analysis, common viral pathogens appeared linked to several of the most significant clusters.

Germline V gene sequence: CDR1 SGHTA, CDR2 FQGNSA. Trimming at V came to 0 bases and at J to 7 bases, leaving 7 bases not matched to a gene. The CDR3 extends over 16 amino acids. PCR used 60 Vbeta primers and 13 Jbeta primers. The repertoire was sequenced with immunoSEQ multiplex PCR; TCRdb's copy has only in-frame clones and lacks some. This table holds roughly 150,000 clones, roughly 79% found once. This sequence originates from a man between 18 and 35 years old in good health and CMV-seropositive. Input material: PBMCs. The V call is TRBV7-2, the J call TRBJ2-2; 8 bases fit TRBD1. The CDR3 DNA sequence: TGTGCCAGCAGCTTAGCGGTGCAGGGGGCGGGCGGGGAGCTGTTTTTT. Its translation: CASSLAVQGAGGELFF.